This T cell receptor (beta chain) was recovered during a study of T cells after somatic rescue of genetic block. Per germline, CDR1 MGHRA and CDR2 YSYEKL. There are 14 residues in the CDR3. Trimming at V came to 4 bases and at J to 6 bases, leaving 5 bases not matched to a gene. Clones were read by immunoSEQ multiplex PCR, and TCRdb kept only the in-frame ones, dropping some. The profile shows roughly 15,000 clones, around 72% of them singletons. The sample was peripheral blood mononuclear cells (PBMCs). V and J are TRBV4-1 and TRBJ1-4; 7 nucleotides agree with TRBD1. The receptor was derived from a boy aged 10-17 years. The CDR3 sequence: CASSLGGPYEKLFF. The CDR3 nucleotides are TGCGCCAGCAGCCTAGGGGGCCCCTATGAAAAACTGTTTTTT.